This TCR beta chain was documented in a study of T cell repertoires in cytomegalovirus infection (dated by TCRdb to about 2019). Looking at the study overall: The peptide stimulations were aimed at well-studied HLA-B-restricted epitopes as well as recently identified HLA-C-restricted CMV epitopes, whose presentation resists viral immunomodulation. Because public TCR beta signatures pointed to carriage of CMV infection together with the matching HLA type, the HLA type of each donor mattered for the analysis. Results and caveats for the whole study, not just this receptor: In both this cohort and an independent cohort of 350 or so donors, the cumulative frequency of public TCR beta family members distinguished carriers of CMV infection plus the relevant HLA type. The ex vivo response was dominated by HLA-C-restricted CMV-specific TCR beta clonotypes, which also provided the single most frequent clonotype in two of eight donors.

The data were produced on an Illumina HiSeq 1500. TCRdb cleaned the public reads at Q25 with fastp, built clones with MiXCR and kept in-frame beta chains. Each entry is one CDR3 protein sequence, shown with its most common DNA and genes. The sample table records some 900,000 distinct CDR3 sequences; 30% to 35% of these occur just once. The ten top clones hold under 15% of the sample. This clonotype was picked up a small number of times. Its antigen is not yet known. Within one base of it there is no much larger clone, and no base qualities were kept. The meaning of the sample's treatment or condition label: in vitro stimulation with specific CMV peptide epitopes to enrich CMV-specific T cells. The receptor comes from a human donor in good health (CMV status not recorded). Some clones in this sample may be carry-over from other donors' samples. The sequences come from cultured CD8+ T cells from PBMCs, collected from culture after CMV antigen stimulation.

At the DNA level, the sequence is TGTGCCATCAGTGTCGGCGCGGGTGGCTCCGGACAGGACACTGAAGCTTTCTTT. The encoded protein is CAISVGAGGSGQDTEAFF. Rearrangement joined TRBV10-3 to TRBJ1-1; 7 bases in the junction line up with TRBD1. The CDR3 contains 18 residues, cysteine and phenylalanine counted. Just CDR3 DNA is preserved here, 54 bases in frame from base 1. V lost 4 bases and J lost 3 bases, and the count of bases not matched to a germline gene is 17. CDR1 ENHRY and CDR2 SYGVKD are derived from the germline V gene.